This TCR beta chain was identified in a study of regulatory T cells in long-lasting Graves disease. Whole-study context: New Graves' disease cases had less than 3 months of antithyroid drugs.

With iRepertoire HTBI primers and Arm-PCR of CDR3 regions, TCR beta libraries were built. TCRdb reprocessed the multiplex PCR reads via MiXCR and lists one record per CDR3 protein. Among roughly 430,000 distinct CDR3 sequences listed, 16% were seen once. CDR3 length: 13 amino acids. Per the germline V gene, CDR1 is SGHRS and CDR2 is YFSETQ. In its sample, this clonotype was seen a few times. Noted time point: newly diagnosed GD, antithyroid drugs for less than 3 months. The authors made the TCR library using RNA they extracted from PBMCs. These data also featured in a second study, about T cells in Graves' hyperthyroidism and ophthalmopathy.

The sequences come from peripheral blood mononuclear cells (PBMCs), collected at new diagnosis, from a patient treated with antithyroid drugs. The V call is TRBV5-1, the J call TRBJ2-3; possible D gene TRBD2, 6 bases. The J call may be incorrect, as the DNA end agrees better with TRBJ2-5. The source of this sequence is a woman aged 25 to 39 with Graves disease. Here the CDR3 DNA reads TGCGCCAGCAGGGCGGGGCCCGTTGAGACCCAGTACTTC. This gives the protein CASRAGPVETQYF.